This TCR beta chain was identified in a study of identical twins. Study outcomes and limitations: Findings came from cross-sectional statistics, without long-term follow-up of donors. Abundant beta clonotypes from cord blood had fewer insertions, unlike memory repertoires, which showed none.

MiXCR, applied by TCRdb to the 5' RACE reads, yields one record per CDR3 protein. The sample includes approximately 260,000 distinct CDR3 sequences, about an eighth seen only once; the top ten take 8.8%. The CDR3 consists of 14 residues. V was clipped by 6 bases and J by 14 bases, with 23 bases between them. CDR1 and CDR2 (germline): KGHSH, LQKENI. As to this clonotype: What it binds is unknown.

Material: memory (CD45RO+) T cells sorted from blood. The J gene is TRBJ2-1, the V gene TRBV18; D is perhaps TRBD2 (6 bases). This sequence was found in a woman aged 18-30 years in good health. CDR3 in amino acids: CASSPDPGTAKEFF. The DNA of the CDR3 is TGTGCCAGCTCCCCCGACCCAGGGACTGCTAAGGAGTTCTTC. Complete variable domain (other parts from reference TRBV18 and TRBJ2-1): NAGVMQNPRHLVRRRGQEARLRCSPMKGHSHVYWYRQLPEEGLKFMVYLQKENIIDESGMPKERFSAEFPKEGPSILRIQQVVRGDSAAYFCASSPDPGTAKEFFGPGTRLTVL.